This T cell receptor (beta chain) was sequenced in a study of beta chain features in type 1 diabetes. This clone was detected a few times. Its antigen is currently unknown. V was pared by 6 bases and J by 2 bases, with 9 bases of the junction left unmatched. Looked up from germline, CDR1 is SQVTM and CDR2 is ANQGSEA. This CDR3 spans 14 amino acids. As every portion of the isolated RNA was reverse transcribed, the sequencing read expressed TCRB transcripts. The repertoire was sequenced with immunoSEQ multiplex PCR; TCRdb's copy has only in-frame clones and lacks some. The sample holds about 180,000 clones; roughly 7.1% are singletons and the top ten take approximately 0.85%. Findings and caveats of the study: Within each of all four CD4+ subsets, Type 1 diabetes patients had TCRB CDR3s that were moderately but significantly shorter.

The clonotype originates from a woman between 40 and 50 years old with type 1 diabetes. This chain uses TRBV29-1 with TRBJ2-7; 8 bases agree with TRBD1. Input material: central memory CD4+ T cells from blood. As DNA, the CDR3 is TGCAGCGTCAAAGACAGGGGCCCTACCTACGAGCAGTACTTC. Protein sequence: CSVKDRGPTYEQYF.